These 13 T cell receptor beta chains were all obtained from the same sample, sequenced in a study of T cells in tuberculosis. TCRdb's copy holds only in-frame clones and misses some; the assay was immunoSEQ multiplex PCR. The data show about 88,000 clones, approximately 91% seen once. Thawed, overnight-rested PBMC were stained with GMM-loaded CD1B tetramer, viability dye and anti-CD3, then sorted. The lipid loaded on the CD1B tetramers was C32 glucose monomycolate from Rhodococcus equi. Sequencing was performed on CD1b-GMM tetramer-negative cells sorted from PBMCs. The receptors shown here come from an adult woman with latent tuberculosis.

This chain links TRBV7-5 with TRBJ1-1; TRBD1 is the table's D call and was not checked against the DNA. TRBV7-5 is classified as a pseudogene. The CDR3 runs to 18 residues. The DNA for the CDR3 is TGTGTCAGAAGAATAGGGGGTCGACAGGGGACGATGAACACTGAAGCTTTCTTT. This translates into CVRRIGGRQGTMNTEAFF.

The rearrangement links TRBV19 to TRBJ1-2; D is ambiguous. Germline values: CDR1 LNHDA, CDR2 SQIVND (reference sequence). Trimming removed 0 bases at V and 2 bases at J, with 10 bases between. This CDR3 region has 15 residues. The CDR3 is CASSIEGLTNYGYTF. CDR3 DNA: TGTGCCAGTAGTATAGAGGGCCTCACCAACTATGGCTACACCTTC.

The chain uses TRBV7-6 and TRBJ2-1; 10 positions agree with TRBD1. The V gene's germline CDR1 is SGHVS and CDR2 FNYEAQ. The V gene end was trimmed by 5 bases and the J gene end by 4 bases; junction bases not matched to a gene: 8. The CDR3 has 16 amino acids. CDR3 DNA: TGTGCCAGCAGCATACCCCCGGGACAGGGGTACAATGAGCAGTTCTTC. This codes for CASSIPPGQGYNEQFF.

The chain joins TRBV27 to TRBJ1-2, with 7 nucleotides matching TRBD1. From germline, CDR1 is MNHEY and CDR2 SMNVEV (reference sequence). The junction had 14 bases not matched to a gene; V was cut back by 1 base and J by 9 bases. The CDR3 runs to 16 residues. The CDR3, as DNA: TGTGCCAGCAGTTTATTGCTTGGGACAGCTCTTATGAGCTACACCTTC. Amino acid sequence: CASSLLLGTALMSYTF.

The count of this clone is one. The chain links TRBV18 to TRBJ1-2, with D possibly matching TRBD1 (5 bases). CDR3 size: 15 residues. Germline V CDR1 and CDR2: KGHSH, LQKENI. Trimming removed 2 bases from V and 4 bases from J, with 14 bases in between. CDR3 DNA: TGTGCCAGCTCACCATTCGAACAGGCTTTCTATGGCTACACCTTC. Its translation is CASSPFEQAFYGYTF.

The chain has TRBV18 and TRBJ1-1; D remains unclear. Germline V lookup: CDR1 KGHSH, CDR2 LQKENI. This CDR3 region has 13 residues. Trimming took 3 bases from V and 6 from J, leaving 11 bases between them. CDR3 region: CASSPTGSPEAFF. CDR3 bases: TGTGCCAGCTCACCGACGGGGTCCCCTGAAGCTTTCTTT.

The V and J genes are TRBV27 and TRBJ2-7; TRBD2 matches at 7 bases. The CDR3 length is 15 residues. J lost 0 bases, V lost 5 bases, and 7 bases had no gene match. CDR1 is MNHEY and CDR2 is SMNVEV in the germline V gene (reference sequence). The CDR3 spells CASSASGTASYEQYF. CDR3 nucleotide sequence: TGTGCCAGCAGTGCCAGCGGGACGGCCTCCTACGAGCAGTACTTC.

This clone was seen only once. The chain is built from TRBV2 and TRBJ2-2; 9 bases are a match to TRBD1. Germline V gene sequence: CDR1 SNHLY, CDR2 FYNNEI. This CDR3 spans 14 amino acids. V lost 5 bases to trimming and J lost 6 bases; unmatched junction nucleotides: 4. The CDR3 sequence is CASSRTGEAGELFF. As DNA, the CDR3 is TGTGCCAGCAGTCGGACAGGGGAGGCCGGGGAGCTGTTTTTT.

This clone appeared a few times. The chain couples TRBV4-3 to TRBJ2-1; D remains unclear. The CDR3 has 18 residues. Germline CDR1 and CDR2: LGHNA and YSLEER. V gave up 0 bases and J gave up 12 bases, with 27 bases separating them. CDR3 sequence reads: CASSQDATSVLSVQGQFF. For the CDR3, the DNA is TGCGCCAGCAGCCAAGATGCGACTTCCGTCCTATCAGTACAAGGGCAGTTCTTC.

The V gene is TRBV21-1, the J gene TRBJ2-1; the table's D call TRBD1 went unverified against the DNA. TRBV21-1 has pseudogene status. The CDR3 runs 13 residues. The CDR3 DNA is TGTGCCAGCAGCTCCTTGGACAGCAATGAGCAGTTCTTC. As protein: CASSSLDSNEQFF.

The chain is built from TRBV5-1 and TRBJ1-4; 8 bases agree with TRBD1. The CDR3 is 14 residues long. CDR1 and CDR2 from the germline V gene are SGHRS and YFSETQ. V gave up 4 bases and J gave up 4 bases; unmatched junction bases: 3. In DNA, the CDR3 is TGCGCCAGCAGCAGTGGACAGGGTAATGAAAAACTGTTTTTT. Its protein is CASSSGQGNEKLFF.

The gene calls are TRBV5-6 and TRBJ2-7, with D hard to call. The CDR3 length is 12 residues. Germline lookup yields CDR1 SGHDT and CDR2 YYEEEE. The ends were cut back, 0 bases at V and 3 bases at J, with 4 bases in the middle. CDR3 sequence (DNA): TGTGCCAGCAGCTTGGTCAGCTACGAGCAGTACTTC. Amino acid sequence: CASSLVSYEQYF.

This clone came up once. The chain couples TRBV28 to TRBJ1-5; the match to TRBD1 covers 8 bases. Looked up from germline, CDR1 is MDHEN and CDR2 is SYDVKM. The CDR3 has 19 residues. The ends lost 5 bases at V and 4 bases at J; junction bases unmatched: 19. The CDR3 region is CASSPQQPDRGRLNQPQHF. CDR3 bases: TGTGCCAGCAGTCCACAACAGCCAGACAGGGGTCGCCTGAATCAGCCCCAGCATTTT.